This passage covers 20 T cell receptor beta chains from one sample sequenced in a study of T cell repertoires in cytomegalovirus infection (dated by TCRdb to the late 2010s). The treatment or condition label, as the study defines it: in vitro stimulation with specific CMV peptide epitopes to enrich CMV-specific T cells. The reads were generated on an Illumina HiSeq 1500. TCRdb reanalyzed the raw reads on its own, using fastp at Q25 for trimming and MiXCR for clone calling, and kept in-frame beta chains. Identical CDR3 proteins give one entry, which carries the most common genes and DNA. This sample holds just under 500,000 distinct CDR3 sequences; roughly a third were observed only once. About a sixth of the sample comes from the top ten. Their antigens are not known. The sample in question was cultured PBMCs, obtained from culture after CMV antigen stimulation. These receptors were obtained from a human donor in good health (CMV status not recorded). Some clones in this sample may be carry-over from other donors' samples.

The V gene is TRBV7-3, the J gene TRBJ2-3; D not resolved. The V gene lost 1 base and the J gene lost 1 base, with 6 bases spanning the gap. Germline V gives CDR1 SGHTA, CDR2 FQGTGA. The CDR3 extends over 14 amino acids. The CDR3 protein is CASSLNTGTDTQYF. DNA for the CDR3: TGTGCCAGCAGCTTAAACACAGGCACAGATACGCAGTATTTT. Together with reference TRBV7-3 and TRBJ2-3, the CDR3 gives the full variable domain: GAGVSQTPSNKVTEKGKYVELRCDPISGHTALYWYRQSLGQGPEFLIYFQGTGAADDSGLPNDRFFAVRPEGSVSTLKIQRTERGDSAVYLCASSLNTGTDTQYFGPGTRLTVL.

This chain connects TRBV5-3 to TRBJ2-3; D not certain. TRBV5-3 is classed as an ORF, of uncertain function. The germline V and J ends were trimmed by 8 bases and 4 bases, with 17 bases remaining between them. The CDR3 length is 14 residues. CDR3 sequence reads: CASRPGDSPDTQYF. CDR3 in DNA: TGTGCCAGCAGGCCTGGGGATAGCCCAGATACGCAGTATTTT.

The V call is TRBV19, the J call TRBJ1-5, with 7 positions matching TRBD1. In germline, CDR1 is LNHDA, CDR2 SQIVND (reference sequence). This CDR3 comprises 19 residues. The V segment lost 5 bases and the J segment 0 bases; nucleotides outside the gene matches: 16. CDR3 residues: CASSGAGGLAFYSNQPQHF. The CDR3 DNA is TGTGCCAGTAGTGGAGCAGGGGGGCTCGCCTTCTATAGCAATCAGCCCCAGCATTTT.

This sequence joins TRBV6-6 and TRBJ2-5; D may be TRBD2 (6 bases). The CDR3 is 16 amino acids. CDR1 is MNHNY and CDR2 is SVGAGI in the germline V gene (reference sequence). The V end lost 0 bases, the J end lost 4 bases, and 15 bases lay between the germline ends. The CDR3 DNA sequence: TGTGCCAGCAGTTACTCAGGTGCTGGGACTCCAGAGACCCAGTACTTC. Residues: CASSYSGAGTPETQYF.

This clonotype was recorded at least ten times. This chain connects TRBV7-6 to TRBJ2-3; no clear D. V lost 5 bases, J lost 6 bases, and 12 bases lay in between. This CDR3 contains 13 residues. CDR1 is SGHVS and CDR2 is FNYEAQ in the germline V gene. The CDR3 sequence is CASSLNFGDTQYF. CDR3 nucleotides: TGTGCCAGCAGCCTCAATTTTGGGGATACGCAGTATTTT.

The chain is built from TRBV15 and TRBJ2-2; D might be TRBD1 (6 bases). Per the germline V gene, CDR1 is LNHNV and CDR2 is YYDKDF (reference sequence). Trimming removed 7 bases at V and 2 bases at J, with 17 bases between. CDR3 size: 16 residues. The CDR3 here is CATTNRATGNTGELFF. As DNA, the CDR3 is TGTGCCACCACCAACAGGGCCACAGGTAACACCGGGGAGCTGTTTTTT. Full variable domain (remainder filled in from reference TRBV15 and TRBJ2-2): DAMVIQNPRYQVTQFGKPVTLSCSQTLNHNVMYWYQQKSSQAPKLLFHYYDKDFNNEADTPDNFQSRRPNTSFCFLDIRSPGLGDTAMYLCATTNRATGNTGELFFGEGSRLTVL.

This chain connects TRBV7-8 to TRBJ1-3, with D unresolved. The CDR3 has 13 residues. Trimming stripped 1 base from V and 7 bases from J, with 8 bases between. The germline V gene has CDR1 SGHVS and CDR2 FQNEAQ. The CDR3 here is CASSLGLRNTIYF. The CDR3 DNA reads TGTGCCAGCAGCTTAGGGCTCAGGAACACCATATATTTT. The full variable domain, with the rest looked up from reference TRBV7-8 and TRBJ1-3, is GAGVSQSPRYKVAKRGQDVALRCDPISGHVSLFWYQQALGQGPEFLTYFQNEAQLDKSGLPSDRFFAERPEGSVSTLKIQRTQQEDSAVYLCASSLGLRNTIYFGEGSWLTVV.

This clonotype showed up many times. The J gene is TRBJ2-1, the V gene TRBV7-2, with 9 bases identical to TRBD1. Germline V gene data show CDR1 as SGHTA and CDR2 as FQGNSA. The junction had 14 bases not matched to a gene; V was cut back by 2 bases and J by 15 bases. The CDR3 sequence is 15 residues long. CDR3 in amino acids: CASSLFIPQGAIRFF. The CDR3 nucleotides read TGTGCCAGCAGCTTATTCATACCACAGGGGGCCATTCGGTTCTTC. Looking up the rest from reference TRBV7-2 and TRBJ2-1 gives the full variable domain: GAGVSQSPSNKVTEKGKDVELRCDPISGHTALYWYRQSLGQGLEFLIYFQGNSAPDKSGLPSDRFSAERTGGSVSTLTIQRTQQEDSAVYLCASSLFIPQGAIRFFGPGTRLTVL.

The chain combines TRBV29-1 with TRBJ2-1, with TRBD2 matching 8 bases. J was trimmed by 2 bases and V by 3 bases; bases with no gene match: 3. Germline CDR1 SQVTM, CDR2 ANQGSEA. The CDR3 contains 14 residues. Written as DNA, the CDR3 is TGCAGCGTTGATCCGGGAGGGGCCTACAATGAGCAGTTCTTC. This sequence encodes CSVDPGGAYNEQFF.

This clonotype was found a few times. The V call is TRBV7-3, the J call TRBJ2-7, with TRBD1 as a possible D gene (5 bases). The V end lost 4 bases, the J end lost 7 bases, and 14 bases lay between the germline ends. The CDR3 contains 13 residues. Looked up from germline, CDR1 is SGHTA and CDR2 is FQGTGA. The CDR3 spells CASSSQQGGEQYF. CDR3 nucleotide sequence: TGTGCCAGCAGCTCCCAGCAGGGTGGTGAGCAGTACTTC.

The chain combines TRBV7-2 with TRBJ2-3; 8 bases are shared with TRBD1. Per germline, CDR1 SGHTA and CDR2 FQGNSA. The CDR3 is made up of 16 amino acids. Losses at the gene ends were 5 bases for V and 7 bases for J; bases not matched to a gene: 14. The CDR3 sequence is CASSPPTGVGPYTQYF. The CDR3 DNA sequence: TGTGCCAGCAGCCCACCGACAGGGGTCGGACCCTATACGCAGTATTTT.

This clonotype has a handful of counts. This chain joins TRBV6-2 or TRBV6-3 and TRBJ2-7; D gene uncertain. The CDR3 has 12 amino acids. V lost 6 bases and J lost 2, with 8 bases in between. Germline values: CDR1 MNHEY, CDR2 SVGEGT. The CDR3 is CASSYKTYEQYF. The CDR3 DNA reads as TGTGCCAGCAGCTACAAAACCTACGAGCAGTACTTC.

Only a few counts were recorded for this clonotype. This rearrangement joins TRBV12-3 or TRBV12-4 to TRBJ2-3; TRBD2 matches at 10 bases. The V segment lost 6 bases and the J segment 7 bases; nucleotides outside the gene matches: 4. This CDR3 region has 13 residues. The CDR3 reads CASRLAGRHTQYF. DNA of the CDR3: TGTGCCAGCAGACTAGCGGGACGACATACGCAGTATTTT.

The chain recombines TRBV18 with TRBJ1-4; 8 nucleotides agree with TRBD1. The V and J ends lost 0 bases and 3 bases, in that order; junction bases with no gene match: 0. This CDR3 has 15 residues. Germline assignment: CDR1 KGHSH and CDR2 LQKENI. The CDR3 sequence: CASSPPGQANEKLFF. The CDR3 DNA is TGTGCCAGCTCACCACCGGGACAGGCTAATGAAAAACTGTTTTTT.

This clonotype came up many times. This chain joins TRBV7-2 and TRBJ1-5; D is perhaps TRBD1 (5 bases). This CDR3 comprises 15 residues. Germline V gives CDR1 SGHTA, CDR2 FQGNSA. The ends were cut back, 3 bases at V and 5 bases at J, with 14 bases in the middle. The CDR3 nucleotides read TGTGCCAGCAGCTTCGGCGGGGCGACTTATCAGCCCCAGCATTTT. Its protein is CASSFGGATYQPQHF.

The CDR3 spells CASSQDRVNSPLHF. The DNA of the CDR3 is TGTGCCAGCTCACAGGACAGGGTTAATTCACCCCTCCACTTT. This rearrangement joins TRBV18 to TRBJ1-6; 8 positions match TRBD1. CDR1 and CDR2 from the germline V gene are KGHSH and LQKENI. The junction had 2 bases not matched to a gene; V was cut back by 4 bases and J by 6 bases. The CDR3 is 14 amino acids.

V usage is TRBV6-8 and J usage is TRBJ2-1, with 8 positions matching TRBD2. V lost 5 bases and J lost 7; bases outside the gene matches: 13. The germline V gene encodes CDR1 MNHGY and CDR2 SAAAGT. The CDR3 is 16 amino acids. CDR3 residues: CASSHPGGRGKNEQFF. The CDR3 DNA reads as TGTGCCAGCAGTCACCCGGGGGGGCGAGGGAAAAATGAGCAGTTCTTC.

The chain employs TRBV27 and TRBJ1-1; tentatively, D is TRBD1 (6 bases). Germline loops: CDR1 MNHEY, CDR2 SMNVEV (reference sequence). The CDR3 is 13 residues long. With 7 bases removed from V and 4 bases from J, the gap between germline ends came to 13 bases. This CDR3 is CASTIQGGTEAFF. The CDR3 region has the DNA TGTGCCAGCACCATACAGGGAGGCACTGAAGCTTTCTTT.

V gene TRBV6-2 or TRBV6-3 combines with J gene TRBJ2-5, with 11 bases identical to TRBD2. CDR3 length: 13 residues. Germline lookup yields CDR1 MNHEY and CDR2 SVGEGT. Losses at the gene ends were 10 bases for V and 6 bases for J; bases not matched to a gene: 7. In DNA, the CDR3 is TGTGCCACCAAAACTAGCGGGAGACAGACCCAGTACTTC. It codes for CATKTSGRQTQYF.

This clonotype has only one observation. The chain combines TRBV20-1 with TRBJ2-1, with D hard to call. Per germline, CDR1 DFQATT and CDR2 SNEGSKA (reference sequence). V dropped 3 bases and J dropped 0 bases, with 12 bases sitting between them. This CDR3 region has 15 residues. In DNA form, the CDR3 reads TGCAGTGCTAGGGCCTTATTTCTCTCCTACAATGAGCAGTTCTTC. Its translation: CSARALFLSYNEQFF.